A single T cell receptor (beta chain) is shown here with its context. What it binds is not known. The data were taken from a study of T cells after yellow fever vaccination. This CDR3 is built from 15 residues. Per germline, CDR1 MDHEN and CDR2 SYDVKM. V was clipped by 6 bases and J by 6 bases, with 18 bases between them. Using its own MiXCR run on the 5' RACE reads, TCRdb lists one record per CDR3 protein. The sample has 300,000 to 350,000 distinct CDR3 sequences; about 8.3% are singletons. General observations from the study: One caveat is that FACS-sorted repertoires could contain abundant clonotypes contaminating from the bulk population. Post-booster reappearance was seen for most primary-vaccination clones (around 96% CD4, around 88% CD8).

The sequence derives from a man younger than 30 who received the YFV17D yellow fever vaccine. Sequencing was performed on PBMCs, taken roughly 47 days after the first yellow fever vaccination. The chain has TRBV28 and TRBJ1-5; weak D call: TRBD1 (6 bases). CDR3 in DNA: TGTGCCAGCAGCCCCGCGGGGGGCGATGTTCAGCCCCAGCATTTT. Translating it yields CASSPAGGDVQPQHF.